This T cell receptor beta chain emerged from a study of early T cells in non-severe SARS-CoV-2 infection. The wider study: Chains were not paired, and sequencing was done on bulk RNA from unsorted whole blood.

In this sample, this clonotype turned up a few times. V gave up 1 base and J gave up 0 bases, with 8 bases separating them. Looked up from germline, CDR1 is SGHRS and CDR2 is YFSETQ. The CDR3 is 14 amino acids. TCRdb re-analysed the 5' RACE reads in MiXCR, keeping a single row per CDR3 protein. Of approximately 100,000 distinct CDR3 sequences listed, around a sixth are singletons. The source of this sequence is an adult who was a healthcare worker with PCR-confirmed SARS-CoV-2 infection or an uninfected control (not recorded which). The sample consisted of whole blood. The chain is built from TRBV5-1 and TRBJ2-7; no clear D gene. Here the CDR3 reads CASSLLSNSYEQYF. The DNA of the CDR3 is TGCGCCAGCAGCTTGTTATCCAACTCCTACGAGCAGTACTTC.